This is a list of T cell receptor beta chains from one sample in a study of shared clonotypes between healthy human individuals. The table came from immunoSEQ multiplex PCR; TCRdb's copy has only in-frame clones and leaves some out. This sample has hundreds of thousands of clones, with roughly 70% found just once. Sequencing was carried out using memory CD4+ T cells sorted from blood. The receptors here all came from a young woman in good health. Both conserved end residues are part of each CDR3. D genes are given only for firm matches. Expanded clones are given a class, and other clones once, few, many or no size at all.

j_call	d_call	clone_size	v_call	cdr3_nt	cdr3_aa
TRBJ2-1	-	-	TRBV6-5	TGTGCCAGCAGTCCGAACAGGGATGAGCAGTTCTTC	CASSPNRDEQFF
TRBJ2-7	-	-	TRBV5-6	TGTGCCAGCAGCGTGTACACCTACGAGCAGTACTTC	CASSVYTYEQYF
TRBJ2-1	-	few	TRBV5-1	TGCGCCAGCAGGCGTGATAGTGTGGAGCAGTTCTTC	CASRRDSVEQFF
TRBJ2-3	TRBD2	-	TRBV9	TGTGCCAGCAGCGTAGTAGAGGGAGGGCCTACAGATACGCAGTATTTT	CASSVVEGGPTDTQYF
TRBJ2-7	-	few	TRBV21-1	TGTGCCAGCAGCAAAGGCGGAAGGTGGCCTTCCTCGAACGAGCAGTACTTC	CASSKGGRWPSSNEQYF
TRBJ1-1	-	-	TRBV5-6	TGTGCCAGCAGCTTGCTCGGGGGCGCGGGGAACACTGAAGCTTTCTTT	CASSLLGGAGNTEAFF
TRBJ2-2	TRBD2	-	TRBV7-9	TGTGCCAGCAGCTTAGCGTGGGGACTAGCGGTCGCCGGGGAGCTGTTTTTT	CASSLAWGLAVAGELFF
TRBJ1-3	TRBD1	-	TRBV5-8	TGTGCCAGCAGCTTTATGGGACAGGTTCTCTCTGGAAACACCATATATTTT	CASSFMGQVLSGNTIYF
TRBJ2-3	TRBD2	-	TRBV28	TGTGCCAGCAGTCGGACTAGCGGGAGAGGCACAGATACGCAGTATTTT	CASSRTSGRGTDTQYF
TRBJ2-3	-	-	TRBV28	TGTGCCAGCAGTTTAATTAGCGGTGACACAGATACGCAGTATTTT	CASSLISGDTDTQYF
TRBJ2-7	-	-	TRBV10-3	TGTGCCATGGGGACCGAATCCGAGCAGTACTTC	CAMGTESEQYF
TRBJ1-1	-	-	TRBV19	TGTGCCAGTAGTTCCAGGGACGAGGGGTTCGCTGAAGCTTTCTTT	CASSSRDEGFAEAFF
TRBJ1-2	-	-	TRBV27	TGTGCCAGCAGTTCCACAGGCTACCATAGAGGCTACACCTTC	CASSSTGYHRGYTF
TRBJ2-5	TRBD1	-	TRBV7-2	TGTGCCAGCAGCCGGGACAGAAAAGAGACCCAGTACTTC	CASSRDRKETQYF
TRBJ2-7	-	-	TRBV27	TGTGCCAGCAGTTTATCGCCGGACTCCTACGAGCAGTACTTC	CASSLSPDSYEQYF
TRBJ2-1	-	-	TRBV2	TGTGCCAGCAGTGAGCAGAGCTCCTACAATGAGCAGTTCTTC	CASSEQSSYNEQFF
TRBJ2-7	TRBD1	-	TRBV7-9	TGTGCCAGCACCATCCGGGACAGGCGTCACGAGCAGTACTTC	CASTIRDRRHEQYF
TRBJ2-3	TRBD2	-	TRBV15	TGTGCCACCAGCAGAGGCACTAGCGGGAGTTCAGATACGCAGTATTTT	CATSRGTSGSSDTQYF
TRBJ2-1	-	-	TRBV28	TGTGCCAGCAGTCTACAGAATGAGCAGTTCTTC	CASSLQNEQFF
TRBJ2-5	-	few	TRBV14	TGTGCCAGCAGCCAAGAACTCGGTTCTAGGACCCAGTACTTC	CASSQELGSRTQYF
TRBJ2-2	TRBD2	-	TRBV2	TGTGCCAGCAGTGAAGAGGGCGGGAGGGTGTCGGCCGGGGAGCTGTTTTTT	CASSEEGGRVSAGELFF
TRBJ2-5	-	-	TRBV27	TGTGCCAGCAGCCGGGCCCAGGGGTGGTCGGGGACCCAGTACTTC	CASSRAQGWSGTQYF
TRBJ2-1	TRBD1	many	TRBV5-1	TGCGCCAGCAGCTTCTCCGGGACAGGGGGCGAAAGGGTCAATGAGCAGTTCTTC	CASSFSGTGGERVNEQFF
TRBJ2-7	-	-	TRBV2	TGTGCCAGCAGCCCTTTTTACGAGCAGTACTTC	CASSPFYEQYF
TRBJ2-7	TRBD2	once	TRBV6-5	TGTGCCAGCAGTTACTCATCTAGCGGAACCTACGAGCAGTACTTC	CASSYSSSGTYEQYF
TRBJ1-2	-	-	TRBV6-1	TGTGCCAGCAGCCCAGGGCAGGGACCCTATGGCTACACCTTC	CASSPGQGPYGYTF
TRBJ2-2	TRBD2	few	TRBV11-2	TGTGCCAGCAGCTTAGATGGACTAGCGGGAGTTCCCGGGGAGCTGTTTTTT	CASSLDGLAGVPGELFF
TRBJ2-7	TRBD1	-	TRBV18	TGTGCCAGCTCACAAACGGACAGGGCTAGGGACGAGCAGTACTTC	CASSQTDRARDEQYF
TRBJ2-1	-	-	TRBV19	TGTGCCAGTAGTATAATAAGGGGGGGAAGCGGGACCTACAATGAGCAGTTCTTC	CASSIIRGGSGTYNEQFF
TRBJ1-1	TRBD1	-	TRBV7-9	TGTGCCAGCAGCTTCCGGGACAGGGCCCAAGCTTTCTTT	CASSFRDRAQAFF
TRBJ2-7	TRBD1	-	TRBV28	TGTGCCAGCAGTTCCCCCTCGGGCGACGAGGGGGCTAAGGACGAGCAGTACTTC	CASSSPSGDEGAKDEQYF
TRBJ2-7	-	-	TRBV18	TGTGCCAGCTCACCAGACAGTCTTTACGAGCAGTACTTC	CASSPDSLYEQYF
TRBJ1-5	TRBD1	-	TRBV6-6	TGTGCCAGCAGTCAAACGGACAGGTCCAATCAGCCCCAGCATTTT	CASSQTDRSNQPQHF
TRBJ1-1	-	-	TRBV4-1	TGCGCCAGCAGACAAGGTCGGGGGGCTGGGAGCACTGAAGCTTTCTTT	CASRQGRGAGSTEAFF
TRBJ2-7	TRBD1	-	TRBV7-2	TGTGCCAGCAGCCAAACACCGGGACAGAGATACGAGCAGTACTTC	CASSQTPGQRYEQYF
TRBJ2-7	-	-	TRBV7-6	TGTGCCAGCAGCTCCCTCGAAGGCTACTACGAGCAGTACTTC	CASSSLEGYYEQYF
TRBJ2-7	-	-	TRBV7-9	TGTGCCAGCAGCTTATCAGCGGCAGGAGGGAAGGAGCAGTACTTC	CASSLSAAGGKEQYF
TRBJ2-6	-	once	TRBV5-1	TGCGCCAGCAGCCTACGGACAGACAGCCTTTTCGGCTCTGGGGCCAACGTCCTGACTTTC	CASSLRTDSLFGSGANVLTF
TRBJ2-7	TRBD2	-	TRBV28	TGTGCCAGCAGCACAACTAGCGGGAGGGCGTTTGAGCAGTACTTC	CASSTTSGRAFEQYF
TRBJ2-3	-	few	TRBV29-1	TGCAGCGTTGAAGAACAGCACACCCGAGCAGATACGCAGTATTTT	CSVEEQHTRADTQYF
TRBJ2-1	-	-	TRBV4-2	TGTGCCAGCAGCCAAGTGGGACTGAAGCAGTTCTTC	CASSQVGLKQFF
TRBJ2-3	-	-	TRBV11-3	TGTGCCAGCAGCTTAGAAGACGATACGCAGTATTTT	CASSLEDDTQYF
TRBJ1-5	-	-	TRBV2	TGTGCCAGCAATATGTGGAATAGCAATCAGCCCCAGCATTTT	CASNMWNSNQPQHF
TRBJ1-1	-	-	TRBV7-8	TGTGCCAGCAGCTTAATCCGGAACGCTGAAGCTTTCTTT	CASSLIRNAEAFF
TRBJ1-2	-	once	TRBV28	TGTGCCAGCAGCTTAGGACAGCCTAACTATGGCTACACCTTC	CASSLGQPNYGYTF
TRBJ2-7	-	-	TRBV5-1	TGCGCCAGCAGCTTGGGCAGGGTTCTAGGCGAGCAGTACTTC	CASSLGRVLGEQYF
TRBJ1-2	-	-	TRBV6-1	TGTGCCAGCAGCCCGCGCGGGCATGACTATGGCTACACCTTC	CASSPRGHDYGYTF
TRBJ2-3	TRBD2	-	TRBV6-6	TGTGCCAGCAGGCCTAGCGGGAGGGGTGTTCCAGATACGCAGTATTTT	CASRPSGRGVPDTQYF
TRBJ2-7	TRBD1	few	TRBV6-4	TGTGCCAGCACCGACAGGGCGACGGACTACGAGCAGTACTTC	CASTDRATDYEQYF
TRBJ1-2	-	-	TRBV28	TGTGCCAGCAGTTTACAATGGACTGCATCTAACTATGGCTACACCTTC	CASSLQWTASNYGYTF
TRBJ2-7	-	-	TRBV6-1	TGTGCCAGCACTTCGGCAGACGCCTACGAGCAGTACTTC	CASTSADAYEQYF
TRBJ2-3	-	many	TRBV6-1	TGTGCCACCAGACAGACTACTAGCACAGATACGCAGTATTTT	CATRQTTSTDTQYF
TRBJ2-6	TRBD1	-	TRBV7-8	TGTGCCAGCAGCGCCCGTCCCGGGACAGGGACTGGGGCCAACGTCCTGACTTTC	CASSARPGTGTGANVLTF
TRBJ2-3	-	-	TRBV5-1	TGCGCCAGCAGCTCCGCAAAGACGCAGTATTTT	CASSSAKTQYF
TRBJ1-1	TRBD1	-	TRBV5-1	TGCGCCAGCAGCTTGTCGACTTCGGGACAGGGGAACACTGAAGCTTTCTTT	CASSLSTSGQGNTEAFF